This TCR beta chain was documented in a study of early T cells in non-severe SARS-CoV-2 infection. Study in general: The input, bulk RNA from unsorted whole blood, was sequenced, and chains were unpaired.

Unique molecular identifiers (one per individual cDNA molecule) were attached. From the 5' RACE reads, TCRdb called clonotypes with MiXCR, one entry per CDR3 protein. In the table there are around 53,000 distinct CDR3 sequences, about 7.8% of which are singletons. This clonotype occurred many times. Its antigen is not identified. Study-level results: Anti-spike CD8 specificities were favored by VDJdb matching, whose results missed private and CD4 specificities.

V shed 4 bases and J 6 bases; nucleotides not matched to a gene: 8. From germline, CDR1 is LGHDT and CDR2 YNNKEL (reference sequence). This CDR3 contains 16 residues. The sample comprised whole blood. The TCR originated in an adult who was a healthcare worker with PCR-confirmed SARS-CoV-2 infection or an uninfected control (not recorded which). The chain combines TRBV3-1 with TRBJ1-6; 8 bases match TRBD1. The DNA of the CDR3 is TGTGCCAGCAGCCGGATGACAGGGGATGGTAATTCACCCCTCCACTTT. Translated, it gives CASSRMTGDGNSPLHF.